This passage covers 27 T cell receptor beta chains from one sample sequenced in a study of CD8+CD57+ T cells in acquired aplastic anemia. The use of genomic DNA as template underpinned the TCR beta VDJ and CDR3 profiling. TCRdb re-called the reads through MiXCR, storing one row per CDR3 protein. The profile covers more than 40,000 distinct CDR3 sequences, with around two thirds appearing a single time and around a third taken by the ten largest. Sequencing was done on a sample of sorted CD4+, CD8+, or CD8+CD57+ T cells (not recorded which) from PBMCs. Receptors originate from a human donor in good health, serving as a control.

The chain is built from TRBV7-9 and TRBJ1-1; D might be TRBD1 (5 bases). The germline V and J ends were trimmed by 5 bases and 10 bases, with 14 bases remaining between them. The CDR3 consists of 12 residues. The germline gives CDR1 SEHNR, CDR2 FQNEAQ (reference sequence). CDR3 DNA sequence: TGTGCCAGCAGCAGCGCCGCGGGGCGAGCTTTCTTT. This codes for CASSSAAGRAFF.

This rearrangement joins TRBV9 to TRBJ2-1; TRBD2 agrees at 8 bases. This CDR3 spans 17 amino acids. Germline-derived CDR1 and CDR2 are SGDLS and YYNGEE. V shed 2 bases, J shed 4 bases, and the junction held 11 bases outside the gene matches. Here the CDR3 DNA reads TGTGCCAGCAGCGTCACCCCAGGAGCGGGGGAATACAATGAGCAGTTCTTC. It translates to CASSVTPGAGEYNEQFF.

The chain is built from TRBV25-1 and TRBJ1-1; possibly TRBD1 for D (6 bases). CDR1 MGHDK and CDR2 SYGVNS come from the germline V gene. Between the trimmed V and J ends, which lost 4 bases and 1 base, there was a span of 13 bases. The CDR3 spans 15 residues. This CDR3 is CASSVGQGQNTEAFF. In DNA, the CDR3 is TGTGCCAGCAGTGTCGGTCAGGGGCAGAACACTGAAGCTTTCTTT.

The V and J genes are TRBV19 and TRBJ2-1; D call uncertain. V was clipped by 6 bases and J by 5 bases, with 11 bases between them. Germline values: CDR1 LNHDA, CDR2 SQIVND (reference sequence). The CDR3 covers 13 residues. DNA for the CDR3: TGTGCCAGTAGGACACAGCGCGACAATGAGCAGTTCTTC. Protein product: CASRTQRDNEQFF.

This clonotype was seen only a few times. CDR3 loop: CASSIHQTQYF. The CDR3 DNA reads as TGTGCCAGTAGTATTCATCAGACCCAGTACTTC. V gene TRBV19 combines with J gene TRBJ2-5; no firm D call. The CDR3 extends over 11 amino acids. Germline V lookup: CDR1 LNHDA, CDR2 SQIVND (reference sequence). V gave up 3 bases and J gave up 6 bases, with 5 bases separating them.

The V gene is TRBV19, the J gene TRBJ1-2, with D uncertain. Between the trimmed V and J ends, which lost 5 bases and 3 bases, there was a span of 16 bases. CDR1 and CDR2 from the germline V gene are LNHDA and SQIVND (reference sequence). The length of the CDR3 is 15 residues. DNA for the CDR3: TGTGCCAGTAGTGAGGCCAGCCAGTCGTACTATGGCTACACCTTC. Residues: CASSEASQSYYGYTF. The complete variable domain, with remaining parts taken from reference TRBV19 and TRBJ1-2, reads DGGITQSPKYLFRKEGQNVTLSCEQNLNHDAMYWYRQDPGQGLRLIYYSQIVNDFQKGDIAEGYSVSREKKESFPLTVTSAQKNPTAFYLCASSEASQSYYGYTFGSGTRLTVV.

The chain employs TRBV19 and TRBJ2-5, with TRBD2 identical over 8 bases. This CDR3 contains 13 residues. Germline CDR1 is LNHDA and CDR2 is SQIVND (reference sequence). The ends lost 3 bases at V and 7 bases at J; junction bases unmatched: 4. CDR3 loop: CASSIPGGGTQYF. The CDR3 coding sequence is TGTGCCAGTAGTATCCCGGGGGGGGGGACCCAGTACTTC.

This rearrangement joins TRBV7-8 to TRBJ1-1; maybe TRBD1 (6 bases). The CDR3 has 15 residues. The ends were cut back, 5 bases at V and 2 bases at J, with 15 bases in the middle. CDR1 is SGHVS, CDR2 FQNEAQ, per germline. The CDR3 here is CASSDPVRGNTEAFF. In DNA form, the CDR3 reads TGTGCCAGCAGCGATCCGGTCAGGGGTAACACTGAAGCTTTCTTT.

This sequence joins TRBV9 and TRBJ1-1; no clear D gene. This CDR3 region has 15 residues. Trimming shortened V by 4 bases and J by 6 bases, and 19 bases separated the two germline ends. Germline CDR1 is SGDLS and CDR2 is YYNGEE. CDR3 residues: CASSLGPRRVAEAFF. CDR3 bases: TGTGCCAGCAGCCTCGGACCCCGTCGCGTCGCTGAAGCTTTCTTT.

The V gene is TRBV24-1, the J gene TRBJ2-1, with D unresolved. Germline V gene sequence: CDR1 KGHDR, CDR2 SFDVKD. The CDR3 length is 15 residues. The V end lost 0 bases, the J end lost 3 bases, and 8 bases lay between the germline ends. The CDR3 here is CATSDLSDFYNEQFF. CDR3 sequence (DNA): TGTGCCACCAGTGATTTGTCGGATTTCTACAATGAGCAGTTCTTC.

On this clonotype itself: One end of the junction fails to match germline, which may point to a read error. The chain couples TRBV19 to TRBJ2-1; TRBD2 agrees at 9 bases. This CDR3 comprises 16 residues. Germline CDR1 is LNHDA and CDR2 is SQIVND (reference sequence). CDR3 bases: TGTGCCAGTAGCACCACCGGGTCTAGCGGGGCCGATGAGCAGCTCTTC. This gives the protein CASSTTGSSGADEQLF.

This clonotype occurred many times. This chain connects TRBV5-4 to TRBJ2-1; D is uncertain. The germline gives CDR1 SGHNT, CDR2 YYREEE (reference sequence). V lost 7 bases to trimming and J lost 0 bases, with 11 bases between them. There are 14 residues in the CDR3. Here the CDR3 DNA reads TGTGCCAGCGAGCAGAATAGCTCCTACAATGAGCAGTTCTTC. Encoded protein: CASEQNSSYNEQFF.

The chain combines TRBV29-1 with TRBJ1-1, with D perhaps TRBD1 (5 bases). Germline V gives CDR1 SQVTM, CDR2 ANQGSEA. Trimming left V 6 bases short and J 5 bases short, with 10 bases between. The CDR3 consists of 11 residues. CDR3 nucleotide sequence: TGCAGCGTGGAGCAGGGTACTGAAGCTTTCTTT. As protein: CSVEQGTEAFF.

The J gene is TRBJ1-5, the V gene TRBV7-9, with a weak D call TRBD1 (5 bases). Germline V gene sequence: CDR1 SEHNR, CDR2 FQNEAQ (reference sequence). V lost 2 bases, J lost 5 bases, and 10 bases lay in between. The CDR3 consists of 14 residues. The CDR3 nucleotides read TGTGCCAGCAGCTTATGGTTAGGGGATCAGCCCCAGCATTTT. It translates to CASSLWLGDQPQHF.

The V and J genes are TRBV24-1 and TRBJ2-3; possible D gene TRBD2, 6 bases. The V gene's germline CDR1 is KGHDR and CDR2 SFDVKD. V lost 9 bases and J lost 0, with 9 bases in between. The CDR3 contains 13 residues. CDR3 in DNA: TGTGCCACCGGTAGCGGCAGCACAGATACGCAGTATTTT. Protein product: CATGSGSTDTQYF.

With regard to this clonotype: At one end, the junction sequence differs from germline, possibly due to a read error. The CDR3 region has the DNA TGTGCCAGCAGTGAACGTGGATACGAGCAGTACTTC. Translated: CASSERGYEQYF. The V and J genes are TRBV10-2 and TRBJ2-7; the D is unclear. The CDR3 has 12 residues. In germline, CDR1 is WSHSY, CDR2 SAAADI.

The chain carries TRBV12-3 or TRBV12-4 and TRBJ1-2, with 9 bases fitting TRBD1. The CDR3 runs to 15 residues. V was pared by 0 bases and J by 7 bases, with 6 bases of the junction left unmatched. The CDR3 is CASSLAGTGQTGYTF. The CDR3 coding sequence is TGTGCCAGCAGTTTAGCCGGGACAGGGCAAACTGGCTACACCTTC.

This chain joins TRBV29-1 and TRBJ2-5, with 10 bases identical to TRBD1. V lost 5 bases, J lost 5 bases, and 11 bases stayed unmatched. This CDR3 spans 15 amino acids. The V gene's germline CDR1 is SQVTM and CDR2 ANQGSEA. CDR3 protein: CSVIMGQGWMETQYF. CDR3 coding DNA: TGCAGCGTTATTATGGGACAGGGGTGGATGGAGACCCAGTACTTC. Variable domain in full (rest from reference TRBV29-1 and TRBJ2-5): SAVISQKPSRDICQRGTSLTIQCQVDSQVTMMFWYRQQPGQSLTLIATANQGSEATYESGFVIDKFPISRPNLTFSTLTVSNMSPEDSSIYLCSVIMGQGWMETQYFGPGTRLLVL.

The rearrangement uses TRBV19 and TRBJ1-1; TRBD1 might be the D (5 bases). V gave up 2 bases and J gave up 0 bases, with 10 bases separating them. Germline CDR1 reads LNHDA; CDR2 reads SQIVND (reference sequence). The CDR3 runs to 15 residues. This chain's CDR3 is CASSIRGTLNTEAFF. The CDR3 region has the DNA TGTGCCAGTAGTATACGGGGCACATTGAACACTGAAGCTTTCTTT.

This sequence joins TRBV7-9 and TRBJ2-7; 7 positions match TRBD1. Trimming took 6 bases from V and 5 from J; bases not matched to a gene: 1. CDR1 SEHNR and CDR2 FQNEAQ come from the germline V gene (reference sequence). CDR3 length equals 11 residues. The CDR3 region is CASSTGDEQYV. CDR3 coding DNA: TGTGCCAGCAGTACAGGGGACGAGCAGTACGTC.

J is TRBJ2-2 and V is TRBV4-3; D gene unclear. V dropped 1 base and J dropped 2 bases, with 5 bases sitting between them. Germline V CDR1 and CDR2: LGHNA, YSLEER. This CDR3 is 14 amino acids long. The CDR3 here is CASSQGINTGELFF. CDR3 DNA sequence: TGCGCCAGCAGCCAAGGGATTAACACCGGGGAGCTGTTTTTT.

Of note for this clonotype: At one end, the junction sequence differs from germline, possibly due to a read error. This chain links TRBV7-2 with TRBJ1-1; TRBD1 is a possible D gene (6 bases). Germline V gives CDR1 SGHTA, CDR2 FQGNSA. CDR3 length equals 13 residues. The DNA of the CDR3 is TGCGCCAGCAGCCGCATAAGACAGGCTGAAGCTTTCTTT. It is translated as CASSRIRQAEAFF.

The chain recombines TRBV2 with TRBJ2-3; TRBD2 matches 9 bases. J lost 0 bases, V lost 3 bases, and 7 bases had no gene match. This CDR3 is 17 amino acids long. Germline assignment: CDR1 SNHLY and CDR2 FYNNEI. The CDR3 protein is CASSEASGTASTDTQYF. The CDR3 DNA is TGTGCCAGCAGTGAGGCTAGCGGGACAGCTAGCACAGATACGCAGTATTTT.

This clonotype was recorded a few times. This rearrangement joins TRBV29-1 to TRBJ2-5; 14 positions agree with TRBD2. Per the germline V gene, CDR1 is SQVTM and CDR2 is ANQGSEA. The CDR3 loop spans 15 amino acids. The ends lost 5 bases at V and 7 bases at J; junction bases unmatched: 9. CDR3 sequence reads: CSVMTSGRGVGTQYF. In DNA form, the CDR3 reads TGCAGCGTTATGACTAGCGGGAGGGGGGTGGGGACCCAGTACTTC.

CDR3 nucleotides: TGCAGCGTTCCCGGGGGGCCTAGCACAGATACGCAGTATTTT. It yields the protein CSVPGGPSTDTQYF. The chain carries TRBV29-1 and TRBJ2-3, with a weak D call TRBD2 (7 bases). V was clipped by 5 bases and J by 0 bases, with 12 bases between them. The CDR3 loop spans 14 amino acids. Germline CDR1 reads SQVTM; CDR2 reads ANQGSEA.

The rearrangement uses TRBV11-1 and TRBJ1-2; D not resolved. Germline-derived CDR1 and CDR2 are SGHAT and FQDESV (reference sequence). This CDR3 is built from 16 residues. V lost 2 bases and J 4 bases, leaving 17 bases between the germline ends. The CDR3, as DNA: TGTGCCAGCAGCTTATCTGGGCTGGGGTTCGGCTATGGCTACACCTTC. The encoded protein is CASSLSGLGFGYGYTF.

The chain links TRBV9 to TRBJ2-2; no clear D. The V end was cut by 9 bases, the J end by 6 bases, with 3 bases between. This CDR3 comprises 9 residues. Germline CDR1 SGDLS, CDR2 YYNGEE. CDR3 loop: CATSGELFF. The CDR3 nucleotides are TGTGCCACCTCCGGGGAGCTGTTTTTT.